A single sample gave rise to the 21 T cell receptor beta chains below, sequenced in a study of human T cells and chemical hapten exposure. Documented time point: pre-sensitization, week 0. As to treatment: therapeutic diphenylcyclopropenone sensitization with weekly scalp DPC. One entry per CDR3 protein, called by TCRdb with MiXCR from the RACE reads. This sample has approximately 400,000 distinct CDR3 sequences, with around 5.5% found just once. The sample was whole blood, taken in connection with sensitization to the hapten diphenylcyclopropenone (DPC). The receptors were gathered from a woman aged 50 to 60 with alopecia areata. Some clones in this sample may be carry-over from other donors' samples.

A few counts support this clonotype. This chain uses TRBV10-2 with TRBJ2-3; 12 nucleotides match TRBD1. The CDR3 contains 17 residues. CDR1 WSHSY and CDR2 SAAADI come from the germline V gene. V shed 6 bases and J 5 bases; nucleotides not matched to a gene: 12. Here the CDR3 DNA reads TGCGCCAGCAGCCTCCGGGGACAGGGGGCGGTCATAGATACGCAGTATTTT. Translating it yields CASSLRGQGAVIDTQYF.

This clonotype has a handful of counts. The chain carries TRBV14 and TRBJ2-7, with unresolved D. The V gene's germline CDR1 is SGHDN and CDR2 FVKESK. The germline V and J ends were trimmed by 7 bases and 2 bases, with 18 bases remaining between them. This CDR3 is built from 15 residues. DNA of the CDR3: TGTGCCAGCAACCCGGAGAGGACGGACCCCTACGAGCAGTACTTC. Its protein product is CASNPERTDPYEQYF.

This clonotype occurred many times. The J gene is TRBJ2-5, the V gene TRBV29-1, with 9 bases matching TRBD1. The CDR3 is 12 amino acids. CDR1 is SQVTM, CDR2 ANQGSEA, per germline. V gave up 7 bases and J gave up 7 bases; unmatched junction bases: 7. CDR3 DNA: TGCAGCGCGGACAGGGGTGAGGCGACCCAGTACTTC. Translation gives CSADRGEATQYF.

The CDR3, as DNA: TGTGCCAGCAGTCTCGACCTACTAAACATTCAGTACTTC. Protein product: CASSLDLLNIQYF. The rearrangement joins TRBV2 to TRBJ2-4; D is uncertain. The V end was cut by 5 bases, the J end by 6 bases, with 11 bases between. The CDR3 length is 13 residues. Germline CDR1 is SNHLY and CDR2 is FYNNEI. The whole variable domain, remainder taken from reference TRBV2 and TRBJ2-4, is EPEVTQTPSHQVTQMGQEVILRCVPISNHLYFYWYRQILGQKVEFLVSFYNNEISEKSEIFDDQFSVERPDGSNFTLKIRSTKLEDSAMYFCASSLDLLNIQYFGAGTRLSVL.

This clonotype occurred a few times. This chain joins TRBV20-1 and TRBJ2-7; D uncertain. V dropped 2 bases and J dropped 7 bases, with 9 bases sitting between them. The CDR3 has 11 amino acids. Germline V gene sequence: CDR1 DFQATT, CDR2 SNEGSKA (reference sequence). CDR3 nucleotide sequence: TGCAGTGCTAGATTCAGAAAGGAGCAGTACTTC. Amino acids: CSARFRKEQYF.

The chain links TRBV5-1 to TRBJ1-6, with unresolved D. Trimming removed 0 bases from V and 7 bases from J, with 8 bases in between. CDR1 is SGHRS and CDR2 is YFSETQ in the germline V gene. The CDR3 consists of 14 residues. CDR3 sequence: CASSLDAENSPLHF. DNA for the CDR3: TGCGCCAGCAGCTTGGACGCAGAGAATTCACCCCTCCACTTT. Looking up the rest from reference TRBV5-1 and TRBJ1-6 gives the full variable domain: KAGVTQTPRYLIKTRGQQVTLSCSPISGHRSVSWYQQTPGQGLQFLFEYFSETQRNKGNFPGRFSGRQFSNSRSEMNVSTLELGDSALYLCASSLDAENSPLHFGNGTRLTVT.

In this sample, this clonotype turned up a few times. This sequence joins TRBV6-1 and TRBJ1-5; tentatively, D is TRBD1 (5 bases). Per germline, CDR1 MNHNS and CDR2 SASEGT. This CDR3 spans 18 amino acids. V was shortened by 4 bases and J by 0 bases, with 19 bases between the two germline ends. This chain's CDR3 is CASSAPPEGRNSNQPQHF. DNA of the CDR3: TGTGCCAGCAGTGCCCCACCGGAGGGGCGTAATAGCAATCAGCCCCAGCATTTT.

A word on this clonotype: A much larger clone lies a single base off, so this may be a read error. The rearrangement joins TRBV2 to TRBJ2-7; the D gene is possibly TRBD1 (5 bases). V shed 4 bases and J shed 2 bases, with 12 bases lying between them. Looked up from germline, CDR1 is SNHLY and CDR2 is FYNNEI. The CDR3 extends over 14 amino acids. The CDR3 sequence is CASSGSDTTYEQYF. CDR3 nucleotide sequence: TGTGCCAGCAGTGGATCGGACACCACCTACGAGCAGTACTTC.

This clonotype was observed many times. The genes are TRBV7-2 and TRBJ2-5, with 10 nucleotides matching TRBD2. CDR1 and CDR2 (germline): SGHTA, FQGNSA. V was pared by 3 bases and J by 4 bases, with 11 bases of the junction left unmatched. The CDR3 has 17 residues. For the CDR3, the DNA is TGTGCCAGCAGCTTTTCCCACGCTAGCGGGAGAAGAGAGACCCAGTACTTC. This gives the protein CASSFSHASGRRETQYF.

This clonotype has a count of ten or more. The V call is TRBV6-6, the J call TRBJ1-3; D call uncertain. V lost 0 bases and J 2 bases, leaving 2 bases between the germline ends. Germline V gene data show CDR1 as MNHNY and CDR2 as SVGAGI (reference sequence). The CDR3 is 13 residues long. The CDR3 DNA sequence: TGTGCCAGCAGTTACTCGACTGGAAACACCATATATTTT. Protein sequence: CASSYSTGNTIYF.

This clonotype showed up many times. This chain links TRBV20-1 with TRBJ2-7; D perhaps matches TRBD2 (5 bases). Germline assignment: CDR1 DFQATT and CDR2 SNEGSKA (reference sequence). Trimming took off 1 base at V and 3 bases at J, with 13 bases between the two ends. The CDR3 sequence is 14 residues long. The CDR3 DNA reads TGCAGTGCTAGAGGACGACCGGGGAGCTACGAGCAGTACTTC. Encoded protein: CSARGRPGSYEQYF.

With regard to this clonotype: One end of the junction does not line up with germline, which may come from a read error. In DNA form, the CDR3 reads TGTGCCAGCAGGTCTAGCGTGGATACGCGGTATTTT. Protein product: CASRSSVDTRYF. The rearrangement joins TRBV6-5 to TRBJ2-3; a weak D match, TRBD2 (6 bases). The CDR3 has 12 amino acids. Germline V gives CDR1 MNHEY, CDR2 SVGAGI.

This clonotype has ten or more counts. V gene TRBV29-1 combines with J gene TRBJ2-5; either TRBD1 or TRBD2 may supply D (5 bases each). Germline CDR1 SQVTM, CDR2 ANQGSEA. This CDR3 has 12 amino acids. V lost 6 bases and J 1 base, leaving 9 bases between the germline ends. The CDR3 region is CSVPGTQETQYF. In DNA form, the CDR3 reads TGCAGCGTGCCCGGGACCCAAGAGACCCAGTACTTC.

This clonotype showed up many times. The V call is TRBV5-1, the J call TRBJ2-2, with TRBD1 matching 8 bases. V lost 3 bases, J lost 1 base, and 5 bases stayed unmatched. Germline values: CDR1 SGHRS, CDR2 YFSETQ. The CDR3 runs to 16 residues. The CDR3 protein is CASSSSGQGNTGELFF. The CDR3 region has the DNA TGCGCCAGCAGCTCCTCTGGACAGGGGAACACCGGGGAGCTGTTTTTT.

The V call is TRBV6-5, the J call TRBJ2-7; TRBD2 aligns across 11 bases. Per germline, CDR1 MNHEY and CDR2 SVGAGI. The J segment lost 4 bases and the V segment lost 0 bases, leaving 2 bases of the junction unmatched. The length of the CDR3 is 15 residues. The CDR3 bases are TGTGCCAGCAGTTACTCGTTAGCGGGGGGGTACGAGCAGTACTTC. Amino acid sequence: CASSYSLAGGYEQYF.

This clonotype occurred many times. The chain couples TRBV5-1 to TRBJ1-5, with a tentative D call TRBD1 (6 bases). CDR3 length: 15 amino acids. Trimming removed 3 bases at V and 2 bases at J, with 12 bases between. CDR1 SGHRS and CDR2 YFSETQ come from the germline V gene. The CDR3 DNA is TGCGCCAGCAGCTGGTCAGGGGACCGCAATCAGCCCCAGCATTTT. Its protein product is CASSWSGDRNQPQHF.

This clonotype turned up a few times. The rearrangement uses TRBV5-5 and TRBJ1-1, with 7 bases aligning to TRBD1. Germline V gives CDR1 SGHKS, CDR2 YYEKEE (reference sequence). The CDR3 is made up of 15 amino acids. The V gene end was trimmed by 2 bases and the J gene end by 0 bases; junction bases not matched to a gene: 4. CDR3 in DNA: TGTGCCAGCAGCTTCCGGGACAGCATGAACACTGAAGCTTTCTTT. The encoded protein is CASSFRDSMNTEAFF.

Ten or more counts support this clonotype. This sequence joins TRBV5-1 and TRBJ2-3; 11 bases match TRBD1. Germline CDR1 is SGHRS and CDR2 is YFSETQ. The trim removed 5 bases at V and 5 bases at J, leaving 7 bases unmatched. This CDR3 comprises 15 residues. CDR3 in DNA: TGCGCCAGCAGGAGCAGGACAGGGGGCGAAGATACGCAGTATTTT. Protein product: CASRSRTGGEDTQYF. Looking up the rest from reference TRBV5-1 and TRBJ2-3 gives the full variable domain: KAGVTQTPRYLIKTRGQQVTLSCSPISGHRSVSWYQQTPGQGLQFLFEYFSETQRNKGNFPGRFSGRQFSNSRSEMNVSTLELGDSALYLCASRSRTGGEDTQYFGPGTRLTVL.

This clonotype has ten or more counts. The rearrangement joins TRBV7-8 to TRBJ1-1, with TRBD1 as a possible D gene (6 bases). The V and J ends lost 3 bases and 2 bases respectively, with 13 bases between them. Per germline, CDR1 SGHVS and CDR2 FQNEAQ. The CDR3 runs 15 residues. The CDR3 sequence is CASSFQGPLNTEAFF. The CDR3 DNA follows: TGTGCCAGCAGCTTCCAGGGGCCTTTAAACACTGAAGCTTTCTTT.

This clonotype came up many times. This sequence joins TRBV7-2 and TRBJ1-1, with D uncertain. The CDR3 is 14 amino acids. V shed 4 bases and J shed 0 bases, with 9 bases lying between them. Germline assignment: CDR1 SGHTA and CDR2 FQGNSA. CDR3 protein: CASSSPPLNTEAFF. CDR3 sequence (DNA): TGTGCCAGCAGCTCCCCGCCTCTGAACACTGAAGCTTTCTTT.

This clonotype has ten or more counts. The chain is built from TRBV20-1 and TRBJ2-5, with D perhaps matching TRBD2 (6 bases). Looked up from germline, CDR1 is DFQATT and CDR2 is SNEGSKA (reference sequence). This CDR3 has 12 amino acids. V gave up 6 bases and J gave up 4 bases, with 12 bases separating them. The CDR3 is CSAIRRGETQYF. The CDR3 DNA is TGCAGTGCCATCAGGAGGGGAGAGACCCAGTACTTC.